This T cell receptor (beta chain) stems from a study of blood T cell repertoires in COVID-19. About the study: Material from acute and convalescent COVID-19 was sourced from the United States, Italy and Spain. Nucleic acid was either cDNA or gDNA, and it came from T cells, B-cell-depleted T cells, or PBMCs.

How the authors handled the data: Cell counts per sample came from amplifying reference gene primers. This table comes from immunoSEQ multiplex PCR, and its TCRdb copy is limited to in-frame clones, with some not included. That table furnishes V, J and clone size, whereas the DNA furnished D and trimming. The table shows about 98,000 clones, with approximately 80% occurring only once. This receptor was taken from a human donor in a cohort sampled during active COVID-19. The sequenced material came from peripheral blood.

The CDR3 nucleotides are TGTGCCAGCATAGTAGCGGGGGGCGTATCAGATACGCAGTATTTT. Translation gives CASIVAGGVSDTQYF. The genes are TRBV2 and TRBJ2-3, with 10 bases that match TRBD2. The CDR3 covers 15 residues. CDR1 SNHLY and CDR2 FYNNEI come from the germline V gene. With 7 bases clipped from V and 4 bases from J, the junction kept 8 bases outside the gene matches.